Following are 32 T cell receptor beta chains from one sample sequenced in a study of control samples from healthy donors and cancer patients. Measured with immunoSEQ multiplex PCR; TCRdb has only the in-frame clones, and not every one. The profile shows 150,000 to 200,000 clones, around 90% of them singletons. The sequenced material came from blood. The receptors stem from a woman in her 30s in good health.

The genes are TRBV5-6 and TRBJ1-1; maybe TRBD1 (5 bases). V lost 2 bases and J lost 5, with 7 bases in between. This CDR3 region has 12 residues. The germline CDR1 and CDR2 sequences are SGHDT and YYEEEE. In nucleotides, the CDR3 is TGTGCCAGCAGCTTCGGGGGGACTGAAGCTTTCTTT. It translates to CASSFGGTEAFF.

The chain couples TRBV30 to TRBJ2-5; 16 nucleotides line up with TRBD2. Per the germline V gene, CDR1 is GTSNPN and CDR2 is SVGIG (reference sequence). The V and J ends lost 5 bases and 9 bases, in that order; junction bases with no gene match: 6. CDR3 length equals 14 residues. CDR3 loop: CAWGTGTSGGAQYF. In DNA, the CDR3 is TGTGCCTGGGGAACCGGGACTAGCGGGGGGGCCCAGTACTTC.

The chain is built from TRBV9 and TRBJ1-1; TRBD1 is a possible D gene (5 bases). Germline V gives CDR1 SGDLS, CDR2 YYNGEE. This CDR3 region has 13 residues. Trimming removed 0 bases from V and 6 bases from J, with 9 bases in between. The DNA for the CDR3 is TGTGCCAGCAGCGTAGGGGGCGAGCCTGAAGCTTTCTTT. It encodes CASSVGGEPEAFF.

The V and J genes are TRBV15 and TRBJ2-7, with 9 bases fitting TRBD2. This CDR3 contains 15 residues. CDR1 is LNHNV and CDR2 is YYDKDF in the germline V gene (reference sequence). Losses at the gene ends were 1 base for V and 1 base for J; bases not matched to a gene: 2. The DNA of the CDR3 is TGTGCCACCAGCAGAGGACTAGCGGTTTCCTACGAGCAGTACTTC. It yields the protein CATSRGLAVSYEQYF. The full variable domain, rest sourced from reference TRBV15 and TRBJ2-7, is DAMVIQNPRYQVTQFGKPVTLSCSQTLNHNVMYWYQQKSSQAPKLLFHYYDKDFNNEADTPDNFQSRRPNTSFCFLDIRSPGLGDTAMYLCATSRGLAVSYEQYFGPGTRLTVT.

The rearrangement links TRBV27 to TRBJ2-7; 8 bases are shared with TRBD2. CDR1 is MNHEY, CDR2 SMNVEV, per germline (reference sequence). The CDR3 is 12 residues long. Trimming removed 7 bases from V and 3 bases from J; junction bases left unmatched: 2. CDR3 bases: TGTGCCAGCACCGGGACTAGCTACGAGCAGTACTTC. This gives the protein CASTGTSYEQYF.

This sequence joins TRBV30 and TRBJ1-1; D is uncertain. With 0 bases removed from V and 1 base from J, the gap between germline ends came to 6 bases. This CDR3 comprises 13 residues. Germline V gene data show CDR1 as GTSNPN and CDR2 as SVGIG (reference sequence). The CDR3 loop is CAWSVSANTEAFF. CDR3 nucleotide sequence: TGTGCCTGGAGTGTTTCAGCGAACACTGAAGCTTTCTTT. The whole variable domain, filled in from reference TRBV30 and TRBJ1-1, reads SQTIHQWPATLVQPVGSPLSLECTVEGTSNPNLYWYRQAAGRGLQLLFYSVGIGQISSEVPQNLSASRPQDRQFILSSKKLLLSDSGFYLCAWSVSANTEAFFGQGTRLTVV.

The V and J genes are TRBV29-1 and TRBJ2-5; 12 bases align to TRBD2. CDR1 is SQVTM and CDR2 is ANQGSEA in the germline V gene. Trimming at V came to 1 base and at J to 5 bases, leaving 5 bases not matched to a gene. The CDR3 totals 15 residues. The CDR3 loop is CSVEGLAGGGETQYF. As DNA, the CDR3 is TGCAGCGTTGAAGGGCTAGCGGGGGGGGGCGAGACCCAGTACTTC.

The chain has TRBV6-1 and TRBJ2-7; TRBD1 matches at 8 bases. The ends lost 2 bases at V and 4 bases at J; junction bases unmatched: 4. Germline CDR1 reads MNHNS; CDR2 reads SASEGT. The CDR3 runs to 14 residues. CDR3 DNA sequence: TGTGCCAGCAGTGAACTCCAGGGGGCTTACGAGCAGTACTTC. This sequence encodes CASSELQGAYEQYF.

This rearrangement joins TRBV9 to TRBJ1-2; D unclear. The germline CDR1 and CDR2 sequences are SGDLS and YYNGEE. The ends were cut back, 4 bases at V and 7 bases at J, with 14 bases in the middle. The CDR3 runs 13 residues. The CDR3 is CASSLQNLAGYTF. CDR3 sequence (DNA): TGTGCCAGCAGCCTGCAGAACCTTGCTGGCTACACCTTC.

J is TRBJ2-5 and V is TRBV28; D may be TRBD2 (6 bases). The V gene lost 7 bases and the J gene lost 5 bases, with 17 bases spanning the gap. Looked up from germline, CDR1 is MDHEN and CDR2 is SYDVKM. This CDR3 contains 14 residues. The chain's CDR3 is CASNFPGLGETQYF. CDR3 nucleotides: TGTGCCAGCAACTTCCCGGGACTTGGTGAGACCCAGTACTTC.

This chain joins TRBV4-1 and TRBJ1-1; D is unclear. V gave up 6 bases and J gave up 4 bases, with 18 bases separating them. Per the germline V gene, CDR1 is MGHRA and CDR2 is YSYEKL. The CDR3 is made up of 15 amino acids. This chain's CDR3 is CASSPHLNRGTEAFF. In DNA form, the CDR3 reads TGCGCCAGCAGTCCACACCTGAACCGGGGCACTGAAGCTTTCTTT.

This clone was detected only once. J is TRBJ2-1 and V is TRBV3-1 (or the pseudogene TRBV3-2), with 11 bases identical to TRBD2. The J segment lost 4 bases and the V segment lost 4 bases, leaving 6 bases of the junction unmatched. Germline CDR1 reads LGHDT; CDR2 reads YNNKEL (reference sequence). CDR3 length: 16 residues. The CDR3 DNA follows: TGTGCCAGCAGCCCGCTAACTAGCGGGGGATACAATGAGCAGTTCTTC. As protein: CASSPLTSGGYNEQFF.

The chain uses TRBV20-1 and TRBJ2-3; unclear D gene. Germline V CDR1 and CDR2: DFQATT, SNEGSKA (reference sequence). CDR3 length: 11 residues. V was shortened by 2 bases and J by 2 bases, with 2 bases between the two germline ends. CDR3 sequence: CSARFTDTQYF. The CDR3 bases are TGCAGTGCTAGATTCACAGATACGCAGTATTTT.

The chain recombines TRBV5-4 with TRBJ1-1; D remains ambiguous. The CDR3 has 11 amino acids. V dropped 4 bases and J dropped 0 bases, with 1 base sitting between them. Germline CDR1 reads SGHNT; CDR2 reads YYREEE (reference sequence). The CDR3 spells CASSMNTEAFF. DNA for the CDR3: TGTGCCAGCAGCATGAACACTGAAGCTTTCTTT. Combining the CDR3 with reference TRBV5-4 and TRBJ1-1 gives the whole variable domain ETGVTQSPTHLIKTRGQQVTLRCSSQSGHNTVSWYQQALGQGPQFIFQYYREEENGRGNFPPRFSGLQFPNYSSELNVNALELDDSALYLCASSMNTEAFFGQGTRLTVV.

The chain links TRBV6-1 to TRBJ1-4; the D gene is possibly TRBD1 (5 bases). The CDR3 totals 14 residues. V was shortened by 2 bases and J by 8 bases, with 12 bases between the two germline ends. Per the germline V gene, CDR1 is MNHNS and CDR2 is SASEGT. The CDR3 DNA follows: TGTGCCAGCAGTGAAACTGGGGCGGGAGAAAAACTGTTTTTT. The encoded protein is CASSETGAGEKLFF.

The CDR3 DNA is TGTGCCAGCAGCCAAGCGGGGGGGCCGACAGATACGCAGTATTTT. It translates to CASSQAGGPTDTQYF. The chain employs TRBV4-2 and TRBJ2-3; TRBD2 agrees at 8 bases. Germline loops: CDR1 LGHNA, CDR2 YNFKEQ. Trimming at V came to 1 base and at J to 3 bases, leaving 3 bases not matched to a gene. The CDR3 has 15 residues.

This clone was observed a handful of times. The gene calls are TRBV6-4 and TRBJ2-1; TRBD2 matches 7 bases. Per the germline V gene, CDR1 is MRHNA and CDR2 is SNTAGT. J gave up 6 bases and V 2 bases, and 4 bases lay outside the gene matches. CDR3 length: 14 amino acids. The DNA for the CDR3 is TGTGCCAGCAGTGACGGGGAGGGAGGCAATGAGCAGTTCTTC. It specifies CASSDGEGGNEQFF.

The chain has TRBV4-1 and TRBJ1-3; possible D gene TRBD1, 5 bases. Germline V CDR1 and CDR2: MGHRA, YSYEKL. CDR3 size: 14 residues. V lost 1 base and J 8 bases, leaving 12 bases between the germline ends. CDR3 bases: TGCGCCAGCAGCCAAGTCTCAGGGTTAGACACCATATATTTT. Translating it yields CASSQVSGLDTIYF.

The rearrangement uses TRBV19 and TRBJ2-7; D possibly corresponds to TRBD2 (5 bases). V shed 0 bases and J shed 0 bases, with 9 bases lying between them. This CDR3 has 15 amino acids. Looked up from germline, CDR1 is LNHDA and CDR2 is SQIVND (reference sequence). The CDR3 sequence: CASSIDISGSYEQYF. DNA for the CDR3: TGTGCCAGTAGTATAGATATCAGCGGCTCCTACGAGCAGTACTTC.

This chain joins TRBV20-1 and TRBJ1-2, with a weak D call TRBD1 (5 bases). CDR3 length: 11 residues. Trimming cost V 4 bases and J 10 bases, with 13 bases left between them. From germline, CDR1 is DFQATT and CDR2 SNEGSKA (reference sequence). The CDR3 DNA is TGCAGTGCTACTTCAGGGAGGGACTACACCTTC. Its protein product is CSATSGRDYTF.

CDR3 bases: TGTGCCAGTAGTATGTGGACTAGCGGGAGCTACGAGCAGTACTTC. The encoded protein is CASSMWTSGSYEQYF. This chain connects TRBV19 to TRBJ2-7, with 13 bases aligning to TRBD2. Germline V lookup: CDR1 LNHDA, CDR2 SQIVND (reference sequence). Germline trimming cut 3 bases from V and 3 bases from J; bases unmatched to any gene: 2. This CDR3 region has 15 residues. Based on the CDR3 plus reference TRBV19 and TRBJ2-7, the full variable domain is DGGITQSPKYLFRKEGQNVTLSCEQNLNHDAMYWYRQDPGQGLRLIYYSQIVNDFQKGDIAEGYSVSREKKESFPLTVTSAQKNPTAFYLCASSMWTSGSYEQYFGPGTRLTVT.

Concerning this clone: This specimen includes other DNA sequences encoding the same CDR3. The chain employs TRBV19 and TRBJ1-5; no firm D call. The CDR3 spans 12 residues. The germline gives CDR1 LNHDA, CDR2 SQIVND (reference sequence). Trimming stripped 3 bases from V and 4 bases from J, with 4 bases between. In nucleotides, the CDR3 is TGTGCCAGTAGTATCGTAAATCAGCCCCAGCATTTT. It yields the protein CASSIVNQPQHF.

This chain connects TRBV21-1 to TRBJ1-2. TRBV21-1 is designated a pseudogene. The CDR3 contains 14 residues. The CDR3 reads CASSLRDFGDGYTF. The CDR3 coding sequence is TGTGCCAGCAGCCTGCGGGACTTCGGGGACGGCTACACCTTC.

The CDR3 coding sequence is TGTGCCAGCAGCGTAGCTATCGGACGAGAGACCCAGTACTTC. It encodes CASSVAIGRETQYF. The chain uses TRBV9 and TRBJ2-5; D unresolved. The CDR3 is 14 residues long. Germline-derived CDR1 and CDR2 are SGDLS and YYNGEE. The V gene lost 0 bases and the J gene lost 4 bases, with 10 bases spanning the gap.

The rearrangement uses TRBV7-2 and TRBJ2-3; perhaps TRBD2 as D (5 bases). V lost 11 bases, J lost 2 bases, and 17 bases lay in between. The CDR3 covers 14 residues. From germline, CDR1 is SGHTA and CDR2 FQGNSA. The CDR3 region has the DNA TGTGCCCTGCGTGGGTTAGCGTCCACAGATACGCAGTATTTT. This encodes CALRGLASTDTQYF.

This chain connects TRBV11-2 to TRBJ2-6; D gene uncertain. Germline V gene lookup returns CDR1 SGHAT and CDR2 FQNNGV. V was cut by 5 bases and J by 1 base, with 12 bases left in between. The CDR3 has 16 amino acids. The CDR3 DNA is TGTGCCAGCAGCCCTAAACTTGGGTCTGGGGCCAACGTCCTGACTTTC. Its translation is CASSPKLGSGANVLTF.

The genes are TRBV6-5 and TRBJ1-1; D might be TRBD1 (6 bases). The CDR3 consists of 13 residues. Germline loops: CDR1 MNHEY, CDR2 SVGAGI. The CDR3 region has the DNA TGTGGAGGGGGGGTTGCCCTTAACACTGAAGCTTTCTTT. Amino acids: CGGGVALNTEAFF.

The V and J genes are TRBV9 and TRBJ1-2; D is undetermined. The CDR3 totals 12 residues. V lost 0 bases and J 6 bases, leaving 6 bases between the germline ends. Germline V CDR1 and CDR2: SGDLS, YYNGEE. The CDR3 DNA reads as TGTGCCAGCAGCGTAGTTGGTGATGGCTACACCTTC. The encoded protein is CASSVVGDGYTF.

The gene calls are TRBV7-9 and TRBJ2-2; no clear D gene. Germline-derived CDR1 and CDR2 are SEHNR and FQNEAQ (reference sequence). The CDR3 is 12 residues long. Trimming removed 5 bases from V and 6 bases from J, with 7 bases in between. For the CDR3, the DNA is TGTGCCAGCAGCAGTATTGCCGGGGAGCTGTTTTTT. It encodes CASSSIAGELFF.

The V call is TRBV7-2, the J call TRBJ1-5; D gene ambiguous. V lost 1 base and J 5 bases, leaving 12 bases between the germline ends. Germline CDR1 reads SGHTA; CDR2 reads FQGNSA. This CDR3 region has 15 residues. The CDR3 region has the DNA TGTGCCAGCAGCTTAGAATCTGGAAAGGATCAGCCCCAGCATTTT. Its translation: CASSLESGKDQPQHF.

The chain uses TRBV10-3 and TRBJ1-1; tentative D call: TRBD1 (5 bases). The CDR3 sequence is 12 residues long. V was shortened by 5 bases and J by 3 bases, with 7 bases between the two germline ends. CDR1 and CDR2 from the germline V gene are ENHRY and SYGVKD. The CDR3 nucleotides read TGTGCCATCAGTCAGGGTTACACTGAAGCTTTCTTT. Its translation: CAISQGYTEAFF.

This clone was counted many times. The V and J genes are TRBV2 and TRBJ2-7; 10 positions agree with TRBD1. With 10 bases clipped from V and 6 bases from J, the junction kept 9 bases outside the gene matches. CDR1 and CDR2 from the germline V gene are SNHLY and FYNNEI. This CDR3 is 13 amino acids long. The CDR3 DNA sequence: TGTGCCACTCAAGGGACAGGGGATATCGAGCAGTACTTC. Its translation is CATQGTGDIEQYF.